The 22 T cell receptor beta chains listed next were all sequenced from one sample in a study of control samples from healthy donors and cancer patients. Clones were read by immunoSEQ multiplex PCR, and TCRdb kept only the in-frame ones, dropping some. This table holds hundreds of thousands of clones, approximately 90% found once. Sequencing was done on a sample of PBMCs. These receptors all come from a middle-aged man with head and neck cancer.

The V gene is TRBV19, the J gene TRBJ2-5; TRBD2 matches 8 bases. This CDR3 has 15 amino acids. V trimming: 1 base; J trimming: 4 bases; junction bases outside the gene matches: 5. The germline CDR1 and CDR2 sequences are LNHDA and SQIVND (reference sequence). The DNA for the CDR3 is TGTGCCAGTAGTATAGCTGCGGGGGGACGAGAGACCCAGTACTTC. It codes for CASSIAAGGRETQYF.

The rearrangement joins TRBV19 to TRBJ1-3; no definite D call. From germline, CDR1 is LNHDA and CDR2 SQIVND (reference sequence). The CDR3 loop spans 13 amino acids. Trimming shortened V by 8 bases and J by 7 bases, and 15 bases separated the two germline ends. The CDR3 loop is CASGGSRGNTIYF. CDR3 in DNA: TGTGCCAGTGGCGGGTCCCGAGGGAACACCATATATTTT.

V usage is TRBV5-1 and J usage is TRBJ2-3, with D uncertain. The germline V gene encodes CDR1 SGHRS and CDR2 YFSETQ. V shed 0 bases and J shed 4 bases, with 6 bases lying between them. The CDR3 loop spans 13 amino acids. The CDR3 DNA is TGCGCCAGCAGCTTGGACGTCTCAGATACGCAGTATTTT. Its translation is CASSLDVSDTQYF.

The chain combines TRBV20-1 with TRBJ1-1; D is ambiguous. Germline V gene data show CDR1 as DFQATT and CDR2 as SNEGSKA (reference sequence). The CDR3 length is 14 residues. V lost 3 bases and J lost 4, with 15 bases in between. The CDR3 here is CSASLGSAGTEAFF. The DNA of the CDR3 is TGCAGTGCTAGTTTGGGTTCTGCGGGCACTGAAGCTTTCTTT.

A remark on this clone: Other DNA sequences in the same sample also yield this CDR3. The chain links TRBV28 to TRBJ1-5; 10 positions match TRBD1. The ends lost 8 bases at V and 2 bases at J; junction bases unmatched: 6. Germline lookup yields CDR1 MDHEN and CDR2 SYDVKM. The CDR3 loop spans 15 amino acids. The CDR3 DNA reads TGTGCCAGCTCGACAGGGGGCGATGGCAATCAGCCCCAGCATTTT. This sequence encodes CASSTGGDGNQPQHF.

The J gene is TRBJ1-1, the V gene TRBV6-5; 7 bases are a match to TRBD1. This CDR3 has 15 amino acids. Germline V gene lookup returns CDR1 MNHEY and CDR2 SVGAGI. J lost 4 bases, V lost 6 bases, and 11 bases had no gene match. In DNA, the CDR3 is TGTGCCAGCAGGCCATCAGGGGGGTCGTTCACTGAAGCTTTCTTT. It specifies CASRPSGGSFTEAFF.

V is TRBV27 and J is TRBJ2-3; D gene ambiguous. CDR3 size: 13 residues. V was trimmed by 5 bases and J by 2 bases, leaving 8 bases between them. CDR1 is MNHEY, CDR2 SMNVEV, per germline (reference sequence). The CDR3 sequence is CASSRQSTDTQYF. In DNA form, the CDR3 reads TGTGCCAGCAGTCGCCAATCCACAGATACGCAGTATTTT.

The rearrangement uses TRBV10-2 and TRBJ1-1; D not certain. Germline V gene lookup returns CDR1 WSHSY and CDR2 SAAADI. Trimming took 5 bases from V and 5 from J, leaving 9 bases between them. The CDR3 is made up of 12 amino acids. The CDR3 region has the DNA TGCGCCAGCAGTCTAGGACGGACTGAAGCTTTCTTT. Its translation is CASSLGRTEAFF.

The CDR3 loop is CASSQAGPYSNQPQHF. The CDR3 DNA is TGTGCCAGCAGCCAAGCGGGGCCCTATAGCAATCAGCCCCAGCATTTT. The rearrangement links TRBV3-1 (or the pseudogene TRBV3-2) to TRBJ1-5, with D tentatively TRBD1 (5 bases). V lost 1 base and J lost 0, with 10 bases in between. The CDR3 totals 16 residues. CDR1 and CDR2 (germline): LGHDT, YNNKEL (reference sequence).

V gene TRBV6-6 combines with J gene TRBJ1-1; 7 bases fit TRBD1. The germline V gene has CDR1 MNHNY and CDR2 SVGAGI (reference sequence). The length of the CDR3 is 13 residues. Losses at the gene ends were 6 bases for V and 0 bases for J; bases not matched to a gene: 1. The CDR3 nucleotides are TGTGCCAGCAGGGGACAGTTGAACACTGAAGCTTTCTTT. Translation: CASRGQLNTEAFF.

This rearrangement joins TRBV7-8 to TRBJ1-6, with D perhaps TRBD1 (5 bases). This CDR3 is built from 16 residues. Per the germline V gene, CDR1 is SGHVS and CDR2 is FQNEAQ. Trimming took off 2 bases at V and 2 bases at J, with 10 bases between the two ends. CDR3 DNA sequence: TGTGCCAGCAGCTTACGGGACTTTACCTATAATTCACCCCTCCACTTT. As protein: CASSLRDFTYNSPLHF.

This clone occurred a few times. The chain has TRBV7-2 and TRBJ2-1, with 10 positions matching TRBD2. Germline V gene lookup returns CDR1 SGHTA and CDR2 FQGNSA. The V and J ends lost 5 bases and 5 bases, in that order; junction bases with no gene match: 6. The CDR3 is made up of 15 amino acids. The CDR3 spells CASSTTSGANNEQFF. As DNA, the CDR3 is TGTGCCAGCAGCACTACTAGCGGGGCGAACAATGAGCAGTTCTTC.

This clone has a single count. This chain connects TRBV4-2 to TRBJ2-7; D possibly corresponds to TRBD1 (6 bases). CDR1 and CDR2 from the germline V gene are LGHNA and YNFKEQ. Deletions cut 3 bases from V and 0 bases from J, with 18 bases between. The CDR3 runs 17 residues. The CDR3: CASSQGAGTVSSYEQYF. CDR3 bases: TGTGCCAGCAGCCAGGGGGCCGGGACGGTTAGCTCCTACGAGCAGTACTTC.

This chain links TRBV28 with TRBJ1-5; 7 positions agree with TRBD1. V was clipped by 5 bases and J by 5 bases; unmatched bases: 6. The germline CDR1 and CDR2 sequences are MDHEN and SYDVKM. The CDR3 consists of 14 residues. CDR3: CASSPTGPYQPQHF. DNA of the CDR3: TGTGCCAGCAGTCCGACAGGGCCCTATCAGCCCCAGCATTTT.

The gene calls are TRBV5-1 and TRBJ1-4, with D possibly being TRBD1 (5 bases). This CDR3 has 15 residues. V lost 0 bases to trimming and J lost 0 bases, with 6 bases between them. Germline assignment: CDR1 SGHRS and CDR2 YFSETQ. The CDR3 DNA follows: TGCGCCAGCAGCTTGGGGGGCCCAACTAATGAAAAACTGTTTTTT. Its protein is CASSLGGPTNEKLFF.

The V gene is TRBV7-8, the J gene TRBJ1-2; no clear D. Germline V gene data show CDR1 as SGHVS and CDR2 as FQNEAQ. V was cut by 1 base and J by 13 bases, with 13 bases left in between. The CDR3 is 12 residues long. The CDR3 sequence: CASSLGPLSGTF. CDR3 DNA: TGTGCCAGCAGCTTAGGACCCTTGAGCGGCACCTTC.

The J gene is TRBJ2-5, the V gene TRBV6-5; D ambiguous. Germline-derived CDR1 and CDR2 are MNHEY and SVGAGI. The ends were cut back, 2 bases at V and 4 bases at J, with 8 bases in the middle. This CDR3 spans 13 amino acids. The CDR3 protein is CASSYPPAETQYF. DNA of the CDR3: TGTGCCAGCAGTTACCCACCGGCAGAGACCCAGTACTTC.

This clone was recorded only once. The chain carries TRBV5-6 and TRBJ1-1; possibly TRBD1 for D (5 bases). Germline CDR1 reads SGHDT; CDR2 reads YYEEEE. The length of the CDR3 is 16 residues. The ends were cut back, 2 bases at V and 4 bases at J, with 18 bases in the middle. CDR3 residues: CASSLLRREPLTEAFF. The CDR3 region has the DNA TGTGCCAGCAGCTTACTCCGCAGGGAGCCCCTCACTGAAGCTTTCTTT.

This CDR3 reads CATSDFSGLEAFF. The CDR3 DNA follows: TGTGCCACCAGTGATTTTTCAGGCCTTGAAGCTTTCTTT. The V gene is TRBV24-1, the J gene TRBJ1-1; no reliable D call. This CDR3 comprises 13 residues. V lost 1 base, J lost 7 bases, and 9 bases lay in between. CDR1 KGHDR and CDR2 SFDVKD come from the germline V gene.

J is TRBJ2-7 and V is TRBV27; 9 bases align to TRBD2. V lost 2 bases, J lost 4 bases, and 9 bases stayed unmatched. The CDR3 totals 16 residues. Per germline, CDR1 MNHEY and CDR2 SMNVEV (reference sequence). DNA of the CDR3: TGTGCCAGCAGTTTAGCGGCGCGGGGGGGGTTTTACGAGCAGTACTTC. Translation gives CASSLAARGGFYEQYF.

The chain employs TRBV5-1 and TRBJ2-1; D not resolved. V lost 1 base, J lost 7 bases, and 15 bases lay in between. The CDR3 loop spans 15 amino acids. Germline V gives CDR1 SGHRS, CDR2 YFSETQ. The CDR3 sequence: CASSLWAAPSNEQFF. The CDR3 DNA reads as TGCGCCAGCAGCTTGTGGGCAGCACCTTCTAATGAGCAGTTCTTC.

The rearrangement links TRBV19 to TRBJ1-2; the D is unclear. Germline V gene lookup returns CDR1 LNHDA and CDR2 SQIVND (reference sequence). The ends were cut back, 10 bases at V and 1 base at J, with 10 bases in the middle. The CDR3 runs to 12 residues. Here the CDR3 DNA reads TGTGCCACCCGCTCGCATAACTATGGCTACACCTTC. This codes for CATRSHNYGYTF.